One and the same sample provided the 32 T cell receptor beta chains below, sequenced in a study of T cell repertoires in cytomegalovirus infection. Each CDR3 protein is one row after TCRdb ran MiXCR on the reads. The sample yields 450,000 to 650,000 distinct CDR3 sequences, roughly 43% seen once. These receptors are not linked to any known antigen. Specimen: cultured PBMCs, collected from culture after CMV antigen stimulation. The receptors originated from a human donor in good health (CMV status not recorded). Some clones in this sample may be carry-over from other donors' samples.

This chain links TRBV7-8 with TRBJ2-2, with D unresolved. The V gene's germline CDR1 is SGHVS and CDR2 FQNEAQ. CDR3 length equals 13 residues. V lost 0 bases and J lost 9, with 8 bases in between. DNA of the CDR3: TGTGCCAGCAGCTTAGCGCGGTCACGGGAGCTGTTTTTT. It translates to CASSLARSRELFF.

This chain connects TRBV20-1 to TRBJ1-1; the D gene is possibly TRBD1 (5 bases). The CDR3 spans 16 residues. Germline V gene sequence: CDR1 DFQATT, CDR2 SNEGSKA (reference sequence). V was clipped by 0 bases and J by 10 bases, with 24 bases between them. The CDR3 nucleotides read TGCAGTGCTAGAGATCTTACAGGAGACACCGATTTCGCAGCTTTCTTT. As protein: CSARDLTGDTDFAAFF.

This chain connects TRBV5-4 to TRBJ1-2; D is possibly TRBD1 (5 bases). The CDR3 covers 14 residues. Trimming shortened V by 0 bases and J by 4 bases, and 10 bases separated the two germline ends. Germline V CDR1 and CDR2: SGHNT, YYREEE (reference sequence). DNA for the CDR3: TGTGCCAGCAGCTTGGGGGGGGAAAGCTATGGCTACACCTTC. As protein: CASSLGGESYGYTF. Filled out from reference TRBV5-4 and TRBJ1-2, the complete variable domain reads ETGVTQSPTHLIKTRGQQVTLRCSSQSGHNTVSWYQQALGQGPQFIFQYYREEENGRGNFPPRFSGLQFPNYSSELNVNALELDDSALYLCASSLGGESYGYTFGSGTRLTVV.

This clonotype showed up just once. Since a much larger clone is just one base distant, this may be a read error. This rearrangement joins TRBV7-2 to TRBJ1-1; TRBD1 is a possible D gene (5 bases). The V end was cut by 7 bases, the J end by 6 bases, with 15 bases between. Germline V gene lookup returns CDR1 SGHTA and CDR2 FQGNSA. The CDR3 extends over 13 amino acids. The chain's CDR3 is CASNCGPGAEAFF. The CDR3 DNA reads TGTGCCAGCAACTGCGGACCGGGGGCTGAAGCTTTCTTT.

This clonotype was counted only a few times. The chain carries TRBV28 and TRBJ2-7, with D perhaps TRBD1 (6 bases). The CDR3 totals 15 residues. The germline V gene has CDR1 MDHEN and CDR2 SYDVKM. The V end was cut by 5 bases, the J end by 3 bases, with 17 bases between. DNA for the CDR3: TGTGCCAGCAGTCTACCCCGCAGGGGAGTCTACGAGCAGTACTTC. Amino acid sequence: CASSLPRRGVYEQYF. The variable domain in full, with the rest retrieved from reference TRBV28 and TRBJ2-7, is DVKVTQSSRYLVKRTGEKVFLECVQDMDHENMFWYRQDPGLGLRLIYFSYDVKMKEKGDIPEGYSVSREKKERFSLILESASTNQTSMYLCASSLPRRGVYEQYFGPGTRLTVT.

The chain uses TRBV7-2 and TRBJ2-3; 7 bases map to TRBD2. The CDR3 is 15 amino acids. CDR1 SGHTA and CDR2 FQGNSA come from the germline V gene. The J segment lost 6 bases and the V segment lost 4 bases, leaving 10 bases of the junction unmatched. CDR3 amino acids: CASSSGLGRGDTQYF. CDR3 DNA sequence: TGTGCCAGCAGCTCTGGGTTGGGGCGGGGGGATACGCAGTATTTT. Full variable domain (remainder filled in from reference TRBV7-2 and TRBJ2-3): GAGVSQSPSNKVTEKGKDVELRCDPISGHTALYWYRQSLGQGLEFLIYFQGNSAPDKSGLPSDRFSAERTGGSVSTLTIQRTQQEDSAVYLCASSSGLGRGDTQYFGPGTRLTVL.

This clonotype has more than one count but fewer than ten. The chain is built from TRBV7-2 and TRBJ1-3; possible D gene TRBD1, 5 bases. The germline V gene has CDR1 SGHTA and CDR2 FQGNSA. This CDR3 has 15 amino acids. The V end lost 3 bases, the J end lost 2 bases, and 11 bases lay between the germline ends. The CDR3 protein is CASSFPRVAGNTIYF. The DNA of the CDR3 is TGTGCCAGCAGCTTCCCCAGGGTCGCTGGAAACACCATATATTTT.

The CDR3 sequence: CSGGESGAGNEQFF. In DNA form, the CDR3 reads TGCAGTGGGGGAGAATCGGGGGCTGGCAATGAGCAGTTCTTC. This chain joins TRBV20-1 and TRBJ2-1; D possibly uses TRBD1 or TRBD2 (6 bases each). Between the trimmed V and J ends, which lost 7 bases and 6 bases, there was a span of 19 bases. Germline CDR1 is DFQATT and CDR2 is SNEGSKA (reference sequence). CDR3 length: 14 residues.

This clonotype has ten or more counts. The V and J genes are TRBV4-1 and TRBJ2-1; no firm D call. CDR1 and CDR2 (germline): MGHRA, YSYEKL. The CDR3 spans 14 residues. The ends were cut back, 0 bases at V and 7 bases at J, with 10 bases in the middle. The CDR3 loop reads CASSQDSGMNEQFF. DNA for the CDR3: TGCGCCAGCAGCCAAGACTCGGGTATGAATGAGCAGTTCTTC.

This clonotype was recorded only once. The chain couples TRBV18 to TRBJ2-5; D gene ambiguous. Germline V gives CDR1 KGHSH, CDR2 LQKENI. This CDR3 is 15 amino acids long. Trimming pared 2 bases from V and 4 bases from J, leaving 14 bases between. The CDR3 DNA sequence: TGTGCCAGCTCACCAAGGCTGGACGGATTAGAGACCCAGTACTTC. Protein sequence: CASSPRLDGLETQYF.

The chain uses TRBV2 and TRBJ2-1; 10 bases map to TRBD2. V shed 2 bases and J 2 bases; nucleotides not matched to a gene: 3. This CDR3 has 16 residues. The V gene's germline CDR1 is SNHLY and CDR2 FYNNEI. The CDR3 DNA reads as TGTGCCAGCAGTGAAATAGCGGGGGGTCCCTACAATGAGCAGTTCTTC. This gives the protein CASSEIAGGPYNEQFF.

The chain employs TRBV7-9 and TRBJ1-3; possible D gene TRBD1, 5 bases. V lost 1 base to trimming and J lost 9 bases, with 19 bases between them. This CDR3 contains 16 residues. CDR1 and CDR2 (germline): SEHNR, FQNEAQ (reference sequence). The CDR3 is CASSLDPGPRLGTIYF. The CDR3 nucleotides read TGTGCCAGCAGCTTAGATCCGGGGCCTCGATTGGGCACCATATATTTT.

This clonotype was counted many times. This sequence joins TRBV7-2 and TRBJ2-3; possibly TRBD2 for D (6 bases). Germline V gives CDR1 SGHTA, CDR2 FQGNSA. The CDR3 totals 14 residues. Trimming took off 2 bases at V and 3 bases at J, with 9 bases between the two ends. The CDR3 DNA reads as TGTGCCAGCAGCTTAAGACTAGATACAGATACGCAGTATTTT. It encodes CASSLRLDTDTQYF.

The V and J genes are TRBV7-9 and TRBJ2-3; TRBD1 aligns across 9 bases. CDR3 length: 15 amino acids. From germline, CDR1 is SEHNR and CDR2 FQNEAQ (reference sequence). V was clipped by 5 bases and J by 6 bases; unmatched bases: 9. This chain's CDR3 is CASSNGQGNGDTQYF. CDR3 coding DNA: TGTGCCAGCAGCAACGGACAGGGGAACGGCGATACGCAGTATTTT.

The gene calls are TRBV20-1 and TRBJ2-2; weak D call: TRBD2 (5 bases). CDR1 and CDR2 (germline): DFQATT, SNEGSKA (reference sequence). Trimming shortened V by 6 bases and J by 4 bases, and 18 bases separated the two germline ends. The CDR3 is 15 residues long. The CDR3 loop is CSAKPPGGLTGELFF. CDR3 in DNA: TGCAGTGCAAAGCCACCGGGCGGGCTCACCGGGGAGCTGTTTTTT.

The V gene is TRBV20-1, the J gene TRBJ1-5; no reliable D call. Germline lookup yields CDR1 DFQATT and CDR2 SNEGSKA (reference sequence). The germline V and J ends were trimmed by 3 bases and 3 bases, with 9 bases remaining between them. This CDR3 region has 13 residues. Here the CDR3 reads CSARDDPNQPQHF. CDR3 nucleotides: TGCAGTGCTAGGGATGATCCCAATCAGCCCCAGCATTTT.

The gene calls are TRBV2 and TRBJ1-1; D is unclear. Trimming removed 6 bases from V and 1 base from J, with 9 bases in between. The CDR3 contains 13 residues. Per the germline V gene, CDR1 is SNHLY and CDR2 is FYNNEI. The CDR3 is CASRGLPNTEAFF. In nucleotides, the CDR3 is TGTGCCAGCAGGGGCCTCCCGAACACTGAAGCTTTCTTT.

This clonotype showed up just a few times. V is TRBV7-8 and J is TRBJ2-1, with a weak D call TRBD2 (6 bases). Germline loops: CDR1 SGHVS, CDR2 FQNEAQ. This CDR3 is 17 amino acids long. Trimming pared 3 bases from V and 4 bases from J, leaving 19 bases between. The CDR3 DNA is TGTGCCAGCAGCTTGCGGATAGCGGCGAGTAATTACAATGAGCAGTTCTTC. Protein: CASSLRIAASNYNEQFF.

This clonotype was observed a single time. V usage is TRBV12-3 or TRBV12-4 and J usage is TRBJ2-6; TRBD1 matches 7 bases. The CDR3 sequence is 16 residues long. Unmatched junction bases numbered 8, after V lost 5 bases and J lost 4 bases. In DNA form, the CDR3 reads TGTGCCAGCAGTCCGGGACAGTGGCTCGGGGCCAACGTCCTGACTTTC. This encodes CASSPGQWLGANVLTF.

The genes are TRBV4-3 and TRBJ2-7, with D hard to call. V lost 1 base and J 3 bases, leaving 13 bases between the germline ends. Germline V CDR1 and CDR2: LGHNA, YSLEER. The CDR3 consists of 15 residues. The CDR3 loop reads CASSQGDNGFYEQYF. The CDR3 DNA reads TGCGCCAGCAGCCAAGGGGATAACGGCTTCTACGAGCAGTACTTC.

This clonotype was counted a few times. The CDR3 protein is CASSRQGDEQYF. As DNA, the CDR3 is TGTGCCAGTAGTCGACAGGGAGACGAGCAGTACTTC. The rearrangement links TRBV19 to TRBJ2-7; 7 bases agree with TRBD1. Germline trimming cut 5 bases from V and 5 bases from J; bases unmatched to any gene: 3. The CDR3 is made up of 12 amino acids. CDR1 is LNHDA and CDR2 is SQIVND in the germline V gene (reference sequence).

This clonotype appeared a few times. The genes are TRBV6-2 or TRBV6-3 and TRBJ2-7; D may be TRBD2 (6 bases). Trimming took 0 bases from V and 6 from J, leaving 12 bases between them. CDR3 length: 14 residues. The germline V gene has CDR1 MNHEY and CDR2 SVGEGT. The CDR3 nucleotides are TGTGCCAGCAGTTACTCCGGACTACCCAGCGAGCAGTACTTC. Protein sequence: CASSYSGLPSEQYF.

V and J are TRBV20-1 and TRBJ1-6; TRBD1 aligns across 8 bases. Germline trimming cut 3 bases from V and 7 bases from J; bases unmatched to any gene: 2. This CDR3 is 13 amino acids long. The V gene's germline CDR1 is DFQATT and CDR2 SNEGSKA (reference sequence). CDR3 nucleotide sequence: TGCAGTGCTAGGGACAGGGCCAATTCACCCCTCCACTTT. Translation gives CSARDRANSPLHF.

This clonotype was seen once. This rearrangement joins TRBV20-1 to TRBJ1-1; unclear D gene. Germline V gene lookup returns CDR1 DFQATT and CDR2 SNEGSKA (reference sequence). This CDR3 has 12 residues. V was cut by 4 bases and J by 3 bases, with 9 bases left in between. Here the CDR3 reads CSAILEDTEAFF. The CDR3 nucleotides are TGCAGTGCTATCCTGGAAGACACTGAAGCTTTCTTT.

The chain has TRBV11-3 and TRBJ2-1, with 12 bases aligning to TRBD2. J lost 10 bases, V lost 4 bases, and 11 bases had no gene match. The CDR3 is made up of 16 amino acids. CDR1 is SGHNT and CDR2 is YENEEA in the germline V gene. The CDR3 protein is CASSSRTSGAPEEQFF. The CDR3, as DNA: TGTGCCAGCAGCTCTCGGACTAGCGGGGCTCCGGAAGAGCAGTTCTTC.

The table lists this clonotype with a few counts. V usage is TRBV4-1 and J usage is TRBJ2-7, with D hard to call. CDR3 length: 13 residues. Per germline, CDR1 MGHRA and CDR2 YSYEKL. Trimming left V 0 bases short and J 6 bases short, with 9 bases between. Written as DNA, the CDR3 is TGCGCCAGCAGCCAAGACATAGTATCCGAGCAGTACTTC. Translated: CASSQDIVSEQYF.

This clonotype was detected ten times or more. This sequence joins TRBV7-8 and TRBJ2-3; D perhaps matches TRBD1 (5 bases). V was pared by 8 bases and J by 6 bases, with 21 bases between. The CDR3 loop spans 15 amino acids. Germline V gene data show CDR1 as SGHVS and CDR2 as FQNEAQ. CDR3 sequence (DNA): TGTGCCAGCGGTTGGGCCTACACGAAGGGGGATACGCAGTATTTT. The encoded protein is CASGWAYTKGDTQYF. Full variable domain (remainder filled in from reference TRBV7-8 and TRBJ2-3): GAGVSQSPRYKVAKRGQDVALRCDPISGHVSLFWYQQALGQGPEFLTYFQNEAQLDKSGLPSDRFFAERPEGSVSTLKIQRTQQEDSAVYLCASGWAYTKGDTQYFGPGTRLTVL.

The chain uses TRBV7-2 and TRBJ2-3; perhaps TRBD1 as D (7 bases). The CDR3 has 18 amino acids. V dropped 1 base and J dropped 0 bases, with 17 bases sitting between them. Germline CDR1 SGHTA, CDR2 FQGNSA. The CDR3 region is CASSLVFWQGGSTDTQYF. The CDR3 DNA reads TGTGCCAGCAGCTTAGTATTCTGGCAGGGGGGAAGCACAGATACGCAGTATTTT.

This clonotype was counted ten times or more. The V and J genes are TRBV7-2 and TRBJ1-2; D perhaps matches TRBD1 (6 bases). Per germline, CDR1 SGHTA and CDR2 FQGNSA. Trimming removed 3 bases from V and 2 bases from J, with 7 bases in between. The CDR3 covers 13 residues. CDR3 amino acids: CASSFRGNYGYTF. CDR3 nucleotide sequence: TGTGCCAGCAGCTTCAGGGGAAACTATGGCTACACCTTC. Filled out from reference TRBV7-2 and TRBJ1-2, the complete variable domain reads GAGVSQSPSNKVTEKGKDVELRCDPISGHTALYWYRQSLGQGLEFLIYFQGNSAPDKSGLPSDRFSAERTGGSVSTLTIQRTQQEDSAVYLCASSFRGNYGYTFGSGTRLTVV.

V and J are TRBV7-2 and TRBJ2-7; TRBD2 matches 7 bases. Germline CDR1 and CDR2: SGHTA and FQGNSA. The CDR3 is 13 residues long. V shed 2 bases, J shed 7 bases, and the junction held 5 bases outside the gene matches. CDR3 sequence (DNA): TGTGCCAGCAGCTTACTCAGGGAGGGAGAGCAGTACTTC. This translates into CASSLLREGEQYF.

This rearrangement joins TRBV28 to TRBJ2-3; D not certain. Germline CDR1 is MDHEN and CDR2 is SYDVKM. V was clipped by 8 bases and J by 5 bases, with 17 bases between them. The CDR3 is 14 residues long. The CDR3 region is CASATRVREDTQYF. The CDR3 DNA is TGTGCCAGCGCAACCCGGGTAAGAGAAGATACGCAGTATTTT. Looking up the rest from reference TRBV28 and TRBJ2-3 gives the full variable domain: DVKVTQSSRYLVKRTGEKVFLECVQDMDHENMFWYRQDPGLGLRLIYFSYDVKMKEKGDIPEGYSVSREKKERFSLILESASTNQTSMYLCASATRVREDTQYFGPGTRLTVL.

In this sample, this clonotype turned up a few times. The chain combines TRBV12-3 or TRBV12-4 with TRBJ1-5; D is undetermined. The CDR3 is 14 amino acids. V was clipped by 4 bases and J by 0 bases, with 7 bases between them. CDR3 in amino acids: CASSSYSSNQPQHF. CDR3 bases: TGTGCCAGCAGTTCTTACAGTAGCAATCAGCCCCAGCATTTT.